The source of this TCR beta chain is a study of control samples from healthy donors and cancer patients. The CDR3 runs to 15 residues. The germline V gene has CDR1 LNHDA and CDR2 SQIVND (reference sequence). V lost 5 bases to trimming and J lost 0 bases; unmatched junction nucleotides: 5. TCRdb's copy holds only in-frame clones and misses some; the assay was immunoSEQ multiplex PCR. This table has about 190,000 clones, approximately 91% appearing once. The chain carries TRBV19 and TRBJ1-2, with 8 bases lining up with TRBD1. The sample comprised blood. The source is a man between 25 and 39 years old in good health. The CDR3 nucleotides are TGTGCCAGTAGTTACGGACAGGGTGCTAACTATGGCTACACCTTC. This codes for CASSYGQGANYGYTF. The full variable domain, rest sourced from reference TRBV19 and TRBJ1-2, is DGGITQSPKYLFRKEGQNVTLSCEQNLNHDAMYWYRQDPGQGLRLIYYSQIVNDFQKGDIAEGYSVSREKKESFPLTVTSAQKNPTAFYLCASSYGQGANYGYTFGSGTRLTVV.